This is a list of T cell receptor beta chains from one sample in a study of blood T cells in healthy people across ages. TCRdb redid the calling of the 5' RACE reads with MiXCR, one entry per CDR3 protein. The repertoire holds 650,000 to 700,000 distinct CDR3 sequences, with 45% to 60% as singletons. The sequenced sample consisted of blood. All receptors come from a woman aged 80 or over in good health. Both conserved end residues are part of each CDR3. Fields, in order: J gene, clone size, CDR3 length, D gene, V gene, CDR3 protein, CDR3 DNA. D genes are given only for firm matches. Only some rows state a clone size, as once, few, many or a class for expanded clones.

>TRBJ2-7|NA|11|NA|TRBV29-1
CSVAVGETLYF
TGCAGCGTTGCGGTGGGAGAGACCCTGTACTTC
>TRBJ2-1|many|15|TRBD2|TRBV5-1
CASSFLGGGRDEQFF
TGCGCCAGCAGCTTTTTAGGCGGCGGGAGGGATGAGCAGTTCTTC
>TRBJ2-3|few|16|TRBD1|TRBV4-3
CASNRETGGLADTQYF
TGCGCCAGCAATAGGGAGACAGGGGGTCTAGCAGATACGCAGTATTTT
>TRBJ2-1|NA|13|NA|TRBV6-1
CASSDPKGYEQFF
TGTGCCAGCAGTGATCCTAAGGGTTATGAGCAGTTCTTC
>TRBJ2-1|NA|15|TRBD1|TRBV6-1
CASNFGTEPTYEQFF
TGTGCCAGCAATTTTGGGACAGAGCCTACATATGAGCAGTTCTTC
>TRBJ1-2|few|14|NA|TRBV29-1
CSVEEVDPLYGYTF
TGCAGCGTTGAAGAGGTCGATCCCCTATATGGCTACACCTTC
>TRBJ2-5|NA|15|NA|TRBV6-1
CASSELTTAEETQYF
TGTGCCAGCAGTGAACTGACCACCGCCGAGGAGACCCAGTACTTC
>TRBJ1-1|NA|18|TRBD1|TRBV7-2
CASSLRTGGWGVNTEAFF
TGTGCCAGCAGCTTACGGACAGGGGGCTGGGGTGTGAACACTGAAGCTTTCTTT
>TRBJ1-2|NA|15|TRBD1|TRBV30
CAWSAPDRVEYGYTF
TGTGCCTGGAGTGCCCCGGACAGGGTGGAGTATGGCTACACCTTC
>TRBJ2-2|once|16|NA|TRBV7-7
CASSPRTNGITGELFF
TGTGCCAGCAGCCCCCGGACTAACGGGATCACCGGGGAGCTGTTTTTT
>TRBJ1-4|few|13|NA|TRBV14
CASSQSINEKLFF
TGTGCCAGCAGCCAATCTATAAATGAAAAACTGTTTTTT
>TRBJ2-3|NA|17|NA|TRBV7-9
CASSLGISRVLPDTQYF
TGTGCCAGCAGCCTCGGCATATCCAGGGTCCTCCCAGATACGCAGTATTTT
>TRBJ1-5|many|13|NA|TRBV29-1
CSVETGINQPQHF
TGCAGCGTTGAAACAGGGATTAACCAGCCCCAGCATTTT
>TRBJ2-2|few|12|TRBD1|TRBV29-1
CSAWDSTGELFF
TGCAGCGCGTGGGACAGCACCGGGGAGCTGTTTTTT
>TRBJ2-5|many|12|NA|TRBV29-1
CSVATFGETQYF
TGCAGCGTTGCGACTTTCGGAGAGACCCAGTACTTC
>TRBJ2-1|NA|10|NA|TRBV20-1
CSAQQETQFF
TGCAGTGCTCAACAAGAGACCCAGTTCTTC
>TRBJ1-2|few|10|NA|TRBV29-1
CSVDSGGYTF
TGCAGCGTTGATAGCGGTGGCTACACCTTC
>TRBJ2-1|NA|14|TRBD1|TRBV4-3
CASSQTGVVGEQFF
TGCGCCAGCAGCCAAACAGGGGTAGTAGGTGAGCAGTTCTTC
>TRBJ2-1|NA|14|NA|TRBV27
CASSCPQEYNEQFF
TGTGCCAGCAGTTGTCCACAGGAATACAATGAGCAGTTCTTC
>TRBJ2-1|few|16|NA|TRBV27
CASSLAGPSSYNEQFF
TGTGCCAGCAGTTTAGCCGGGCCCAGCTCCTACAATGAGCAGTTCTTC
>TRBJ2-3|many|11|NA|TRBV24-1
CATSFSDTQYF
TGTGCCACCAGTTTTTCCGATACGCAGTATTTT
>TRBJ2-7|once|15|TRBD2|TRBV20-1
CSASIGRGTAYEQYF
TGCAGTGCTAGTATCGGGAGGGGTACCGCCTACGAGCAGTACTTC
>TRBJ1-1|NA|15|TRBD1|TRBV12-3/TRBV12-4
CASSFSGTGLTEAFF
TGTGCCAGCAGTTTCTCAGGGACAGGGCTCACTGAAGCTTTCTTT